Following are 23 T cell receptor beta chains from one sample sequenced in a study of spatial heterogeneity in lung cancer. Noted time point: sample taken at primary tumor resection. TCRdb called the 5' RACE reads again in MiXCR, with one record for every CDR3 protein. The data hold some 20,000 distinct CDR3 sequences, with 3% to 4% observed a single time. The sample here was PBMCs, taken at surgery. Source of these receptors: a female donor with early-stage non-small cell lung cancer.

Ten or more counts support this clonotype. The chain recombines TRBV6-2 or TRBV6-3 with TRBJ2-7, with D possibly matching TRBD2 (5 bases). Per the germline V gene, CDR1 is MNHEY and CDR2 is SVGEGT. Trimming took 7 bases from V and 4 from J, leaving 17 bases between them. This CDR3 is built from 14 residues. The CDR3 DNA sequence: TGTGCCAGCAAGGTCACGGGGATCGGTTACGAGCAGTACTTC. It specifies CASKVTGIGYEQYF.

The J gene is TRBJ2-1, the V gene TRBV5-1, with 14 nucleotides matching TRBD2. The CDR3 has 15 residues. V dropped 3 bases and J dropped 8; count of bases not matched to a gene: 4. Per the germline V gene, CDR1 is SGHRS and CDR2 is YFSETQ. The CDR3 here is CASSWGTSGSYEQFF. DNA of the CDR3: TGCGCCAGCAGCTGGGGGACTAGCGGGAGCTATGAGCAGTTCTTC.

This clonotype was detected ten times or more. CDR3 nucleotide sequence: TGTGCCAGCAGCAAGGGACTAGCGGGAGGGATAGATACGCAGTATTTT. It is translated as CASSKGLAGGIDTQYF. The chain employs TRBV7-9 and TRBJ2-3; TRBD2 agrees at 16 bases. J lost 5 bases, V lost 5 bases, and 4 bases had no gene match. This CDR3 is 16 amino acids long. Germline-derived CDR1 and CDR2 are SEHNR and FQNEAQ (reference sequence).

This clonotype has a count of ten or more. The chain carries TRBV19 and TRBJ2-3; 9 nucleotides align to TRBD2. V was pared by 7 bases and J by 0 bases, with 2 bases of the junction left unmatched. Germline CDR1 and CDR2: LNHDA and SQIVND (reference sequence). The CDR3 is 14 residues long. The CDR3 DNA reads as TGTGCCAGTACCGGACTAGCGAGCACAGATACGCAGTATTTT. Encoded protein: CASTGLASTDTQYF.

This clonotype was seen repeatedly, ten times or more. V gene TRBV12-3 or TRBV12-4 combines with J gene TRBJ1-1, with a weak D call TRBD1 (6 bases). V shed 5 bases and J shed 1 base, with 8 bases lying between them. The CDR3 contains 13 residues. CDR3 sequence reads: CASSPTGNTEAFF. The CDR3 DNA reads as TGTGCCAGCAGTCCGACAGGGAACACTGAAGCTTTCTTT.

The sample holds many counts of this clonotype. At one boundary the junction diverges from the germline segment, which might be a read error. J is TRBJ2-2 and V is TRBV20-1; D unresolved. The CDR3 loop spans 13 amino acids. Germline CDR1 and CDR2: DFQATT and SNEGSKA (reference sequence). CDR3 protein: CSAREENTGELFF. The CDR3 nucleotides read TGCAGTGCCAGAGAGGAAAACACCGGGGAGCTGTTTTTT.

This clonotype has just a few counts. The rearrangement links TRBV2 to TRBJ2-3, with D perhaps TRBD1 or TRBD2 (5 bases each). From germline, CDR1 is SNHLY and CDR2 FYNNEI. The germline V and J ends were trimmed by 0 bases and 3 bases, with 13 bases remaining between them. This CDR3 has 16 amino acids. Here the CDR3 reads CASSEALEGWTDTQYF. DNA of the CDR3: TGTGCCAGCAGTGAAGCGTTAGAGGGGTGGACAGATACGCAGTATTTT.

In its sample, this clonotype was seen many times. As DNA, the CDR3 is TGTGCCAGCAGCCCCGGAGGTAGAACTGAAGCTTTCTTT. This encodes CASSPGGRTEAFF. The chain has TRBV9 and TRBJ1-1; D is unclear. From germline, CDR1 is SGDLS and CDR2 YYNGEE. The V gene lost 4 bases and the J gene lost 5 bases, with 12 bases spanning the gap. The CDR3 has 13 residues.

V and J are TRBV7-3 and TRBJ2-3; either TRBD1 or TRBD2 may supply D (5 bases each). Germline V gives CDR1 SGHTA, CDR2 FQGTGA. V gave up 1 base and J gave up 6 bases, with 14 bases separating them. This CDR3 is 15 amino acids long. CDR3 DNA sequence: TGTGCCAGCAGCTTAAGAGGGGAAGCCCCGGATACGCAGTATTTT. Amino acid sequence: CASSLRGEAPDTQYF. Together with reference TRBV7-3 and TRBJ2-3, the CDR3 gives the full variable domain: GAGVSQTPSNKVTEKGKYVELRCDPISGHTALYWYRQSLGQGPEFLIYFQGTGAADDSGLPNDRFFAVRPEGSVSTLKIQRTERGDSAVYLCASSLRGEAPDTQYFGPGTRLTVL.

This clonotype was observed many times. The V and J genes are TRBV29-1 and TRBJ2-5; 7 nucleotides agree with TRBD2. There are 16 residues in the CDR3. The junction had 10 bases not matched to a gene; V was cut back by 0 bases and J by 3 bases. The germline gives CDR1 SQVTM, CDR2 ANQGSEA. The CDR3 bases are TGCAGCGTTGAAGACCCCTATCTAGCGGCTAAAGAGACCCAGTACTTC. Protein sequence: CSVEDPYLAAKETQYF.

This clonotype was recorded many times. CDR3 bases: TGTGCCAGCAGTTTATGGGGAGAAGAGACCCAGTACTTC. It is translated as CASSLWGEETQYF. The V gene is TRBV27, the J gene TRBJ2-5, with D tentatively TRBD2 (5 bases). The V end was cut by 1 base, the J end by 3 bases, with 6 bases between. This CDR3 has 13 amino acids. Germline V gene sequence: CDR1 MNHEY, CDR2 SMNVEV (reference sequence).

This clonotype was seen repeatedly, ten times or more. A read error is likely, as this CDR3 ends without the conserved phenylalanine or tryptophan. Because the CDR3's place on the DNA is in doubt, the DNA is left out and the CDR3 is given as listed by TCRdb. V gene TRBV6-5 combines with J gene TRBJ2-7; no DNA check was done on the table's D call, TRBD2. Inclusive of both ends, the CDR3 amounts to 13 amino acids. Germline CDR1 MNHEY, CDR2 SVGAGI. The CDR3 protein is CASSPGLAVRSVY.

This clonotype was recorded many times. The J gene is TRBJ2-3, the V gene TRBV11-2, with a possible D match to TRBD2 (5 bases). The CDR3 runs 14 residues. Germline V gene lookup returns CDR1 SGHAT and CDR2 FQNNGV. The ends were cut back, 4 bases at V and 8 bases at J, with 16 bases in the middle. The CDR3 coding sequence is TGTGCCAGCAGCTCACCGAGGGCCGCGGTTACGCAGTATTTT. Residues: CASSSPRAAVTQYF.

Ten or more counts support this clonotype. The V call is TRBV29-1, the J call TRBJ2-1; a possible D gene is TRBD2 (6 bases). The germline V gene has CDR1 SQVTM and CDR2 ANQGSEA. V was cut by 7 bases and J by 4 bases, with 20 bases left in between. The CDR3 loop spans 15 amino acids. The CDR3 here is CSAQTAGSLYNEQFF. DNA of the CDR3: TGCAGCGCCCAAACGGCGGGATCTCTTTACAATGAGCAGTTCTTC.

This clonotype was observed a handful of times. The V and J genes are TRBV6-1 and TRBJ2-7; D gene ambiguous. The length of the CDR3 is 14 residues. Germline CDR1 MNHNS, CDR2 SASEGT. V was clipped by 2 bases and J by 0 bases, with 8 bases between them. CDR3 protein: CASSEQPSSYEQYF. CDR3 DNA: TGTGCCAGCAGTGAACAGCCCAGCTCCTACGAGCAGTACTTC.

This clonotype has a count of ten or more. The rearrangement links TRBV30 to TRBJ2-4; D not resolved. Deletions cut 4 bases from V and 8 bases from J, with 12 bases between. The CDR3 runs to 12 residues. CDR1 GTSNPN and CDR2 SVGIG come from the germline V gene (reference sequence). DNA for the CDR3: TGTGCCTGGAAGGGCAGGTTAGACATTCAGTACTTC. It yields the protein CAWKGRLDIQYF.

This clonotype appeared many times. The CDR3 nucleotides are TGTGCCAGCAGCAAAGGACTAGCGGGAAACGAGCAGTACTTC. This codes for CASSKGLAGNEQYF. The chain combines TRBV4-2 with TRBJ2-7, with 12 bases identical to TRBD2. Losses at the gene ends were 5 bases for V and 5 bases for J; bases not matched to a gene: 4. CDR1 LGHNA and CDR2 YNFKEQ come from the germline V gene. The CDR3 has 14 residues.

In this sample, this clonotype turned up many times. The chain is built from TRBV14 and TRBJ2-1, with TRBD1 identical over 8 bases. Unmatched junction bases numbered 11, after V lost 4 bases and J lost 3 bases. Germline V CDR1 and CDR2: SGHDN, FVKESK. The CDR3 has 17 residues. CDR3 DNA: TGTGCCAGCAGCCTGAACCCGGGGACAGGTAACTACAATGAGCAGTTCTTC. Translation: CASSLNPGTGNYNEQFF.

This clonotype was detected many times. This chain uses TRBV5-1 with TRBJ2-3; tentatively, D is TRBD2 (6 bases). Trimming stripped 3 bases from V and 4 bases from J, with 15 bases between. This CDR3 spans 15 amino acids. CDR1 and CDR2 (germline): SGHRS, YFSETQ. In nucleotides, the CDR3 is TGCGCCAGCAGCTCGCCCGAGCGGGTTCCAGATACGCAGTATTTT. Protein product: CASSSPERVPDTQYF.

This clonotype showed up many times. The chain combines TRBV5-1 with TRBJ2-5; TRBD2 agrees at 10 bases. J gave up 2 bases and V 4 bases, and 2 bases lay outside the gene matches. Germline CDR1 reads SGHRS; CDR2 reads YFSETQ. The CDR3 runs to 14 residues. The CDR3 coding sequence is TGCGCCAGCAGCGCTAGCGGGAGACAAGAGACCCAGTACTTC. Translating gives CASSASGRQETQYF.

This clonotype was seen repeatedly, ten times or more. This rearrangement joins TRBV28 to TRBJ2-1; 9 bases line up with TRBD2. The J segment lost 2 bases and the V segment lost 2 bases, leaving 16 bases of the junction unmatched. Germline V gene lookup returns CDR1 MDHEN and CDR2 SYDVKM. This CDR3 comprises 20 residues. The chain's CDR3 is CASSLVGLALFSPTYNEQFF. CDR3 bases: TGTGCCAGCAGTTTAGTTGGACTAGCGCTTTTTTCCCCTACCTACAATGAGCAGTTCTTC. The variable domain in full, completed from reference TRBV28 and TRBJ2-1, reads DVKVTQSSRYLVKRTGEKVFLECVQDMDHENMFWYRQDPGLGLRLIYFSYDVKMKEKGDIPEGYSVSREKKERFSLILESASTNQTSMYLCASSLVGLALFSPTYNEQFFGPGTRLTVL.

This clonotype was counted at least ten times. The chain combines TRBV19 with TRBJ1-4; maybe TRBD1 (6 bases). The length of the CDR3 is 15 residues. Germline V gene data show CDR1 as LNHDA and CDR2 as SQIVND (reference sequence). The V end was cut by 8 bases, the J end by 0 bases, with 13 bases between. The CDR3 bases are TGTGCCAGTTCTGGGGGCGCGGCAACTAATGAAAAACTGTTTTTT. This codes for CASSGGAATNEKLFF.

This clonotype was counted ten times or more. DNA of the CDR3: TGTGCCAGCAGCCCCGGGACAGGGGGTCAAGATACGCAGTATTTT. Protein product: CASSPGTGGQDTQYF. The chain joins TRBV7-2 to TRBJ2-3, with TRBD1 matching over 11 bases. CDR3 size: 15 residues. The germline V gene encodes CDR1 SGHTA and CDR2 FQGNSA. The V and J ends lost 5 bases and 5 bases, in that order; junction bases with no gene match: 6.